The 17 T cell receptor beta chains below all came from one sample that was sequenced in a study of PD-1 blockade in classical Hodgkin lymphoma. Clones were sequenced by immunoSEQ multiplex PCR, and TCRdb holds only the in-frame ones, with some missing. The sample lists over 15,000 clones; around 82% were seen once. Noted time point: cycle 4 day 1 (C4D1), after more than 5 weeks of nivolumab. There was relapse after autologous stem cell transplantation in every patient, and there was variation in brentuximab vedotin exposure. The specimen was peripheral blood mononuclear cells (PBMCs), collected before the fourth cycle of nivolumab. All receptors derive from a human donor with classical Hodgkin lymphoma.

J is TRBJ1-3 and V is TRBV6-5; D unresolved. V was cut by 5 bases and J by 7 bases, with 9 bases left in between. The CDR3 is 12 residues long. Germline lookup yields CDR1 MNHEY and CDR2 SVGAGI. CDR3 protein: CASSNSGNTIYF. The CDR3 nucleotides are TGTGCCAGCAGTAATAGCGGGAACACCATATATTTT.

The chain combines TRBV4-2 with TRBJ2-1, with D possibly called TRBD1 or TRBD2 (5 bases each). V shed 1 base and J shed 5 bases, with 12 bases lying between them. Germline values: CDR1 LGHNA, CDR2 YNFKEQ. The CDR3 covers 15 residues. The CDR3 region is CASSQVWDLDNEQFF. In DNA, the CDR3 is TGTGCCAGCAGCCAAGTTTGGGACCTGGACAATGAGCAGTTCTTC.

The rearrangement links TRBV7-6 to TRBJ1-4; D gene uncertain. Germline V gives CDR1 SGHVS, CDR2 FNYEAQ. V was pared by 5 bases and J by 0 bases, with 7 bases between. This CDR3 is built from 14 residues. The CDR3 region is CASSQVATNEKLFF. CDR3 coding DNA: TGTGCCAGCAGCCAGGTTGCAACTAATGAAAAACTGTTTTTT.

The chain combines TRBV7-8 with TRBJ2-5; 7 bases match TRBD1. Germline CDR1 SGHVS, CDR2 FQNEAQ. The CDR3 runs 14 residues. The trim removed 5 bases at V and 4 bases at J, leaving 7 bases unmatched. The CDR3 coding sequence is TGTGCCAGCAGCCGACAGGGAATATCAGAGACCCAGTACTTC. Translated, it gives CASSRQGISETQYF.

The chain couples TRBV5-8 to TRBJ1-1, with 10 bases that match TRBD1. The V segment lost 5 bases and the J segment 9 bases; nucleotides outside the gene matches: 7. The CDR3 has 13 amino acids. The germline CDR1 and CDR2 sequences are SGHTS and YDEGEE. The CDR3 DNA reads as TGTGCCAGCAGGGTCGGACAGGGGGGAAAAGCTTTCTTT. It yields the protein CASRVGQGGKAFF.

This clone was seen a single time. The chain employs TRBV20-1 and TRBJ2-7; tentative D call: TRBD2 (6 bases). The ends were cut back, 6 bases at V and 7 bases at J, with 10 bases in the middle. This CDR3 comprises 10 residues. CDR1 DFQATT and CDR2 SNEGSKA come from the germline V gene (reference sequence). The CDR3 coding sequence is TGCAGTGCGCTGGACTATGAGCAGTACTTC. Translated: CSALDYEQYF.

The rearrangement joins TRBV27 to TRBJ1-5, with D tentatively TRBD1 (6 bases). Germline loops: CDR1 MNHEY, CDR2 SMNVEV (reference sequence). CDR3 length: 19 amino acids. V was cut by 0 bases and J by 0 bases, with 18 bases left in between. The CDR3 loop reads CASSLSGQGWINSNQPQHF. The CDR3 DNA follows: TGTGCCAGCAGTTTATCCGGGCAGGGGTGGATTAATAGCAATCAGCCCCAGCATTTT.

CDR3 in amino acids: CASSQDGATNTGELFF. CDR3 sequence (DNA): TGCGCCAGCAGCCAAGATGGAGCGACGAACACCGGGGAGCTGTTTTTT. The rearrangement uses TRBV4-3 and TRBJ2-2; no clear D gene. In germline, CDR1 is LGHNA, CDR2 YSLEER. The CDR3 spans 16 residues. The V and J ends lost 0 bases and 0 bases respectively, with 8 bases between them.

The V and J genes are TRBV5-6 and TRBJ2-3; no clear D. In germline, CDR1 is SGHDT, CDR2 YYEEEE. This CDR3 contains 11 residues. V lost 0 bases and J 4 bases, leaving 0 bases between the germline ends. The CDR3 protein is CASSLADTQYF. DNA of the CDR3: TGTGCCAGCAGCTTGGCAGATACGCAGTATTTT.

The V call is TRBV5-4, the J call TRBJ1-6; D remains ambiguous. The CDR3 is 14 amino acids. V dropped 4 bases and J dropped 6 bases, with 11 bases sitting between them. Per the germline V gene, CDR1 is SGHNT and CDR2 is YYREEE (reference sequence). In DNA, the CDR3 is TGTGCCAGCAGCCGAGGACGGATTAATTCACCCCTCCACTTT. This translates into CASSRGRINSPLHF.

CDR3 amino acids: CASSQDRIGKSQHF. CDR3 bases: TGCGCCAGCAGCCAAGATCGCATAGGGAAATCCCAGCATTTT. The V call is TRBV4-3, the J call TRBJ1-5; the D is unclear. CDR1 and CDR2 (germline): LGHNA, YSLEER. The CDR3 spans 14 residues. The V and J ends lost 0 bases and 11 bases respectively, with 14 bases between them.

In this sample, this clone turned up once. CDR3 bases: TGTGCCAGCAGCCACGGAGCAGTAGGCCTGACGGGGTACGAGCAGTACTTC. The encoded protein is CASSHGAVGLTGYEQYF. J is TRBJ2-7 and V is TRBV11-2, with D tentatively TRBD2 (5 bases). Germline loops: CDR1 SGHAT, CDR2 FQNNGV. The CDR3 has 17 residues. The V and J ends lost 5 bases and 4 bases respectively, with 24 bases between them.

This rearrangement joins TRBV20-1 to TRBJ2-7; no reliable D call. Germline values: CDR1 DFQATT, CDR2 SNEGSKA (reference sequence). Trimming removed 2 bases from V and 7 bases from J, with 9 bases in between. The length of the CDR3 is 11 residues. CDR3: CSARNGAEQYV. The DNA of the CDR3 is TGCAGTGCTAGAAATGGTGCGGAGCAGTACGTC.

The chain joins TRBV27 to TRBJ2-5, with 9 bases fitting TRBD2. CDR1 MNHEY and CDR2 SMNVEV come from the germline V gene (reference sequence). V gave up 4 bases and J gave up 2 bases; unmatched junction bases: 14. CDR3 length: 18 residues. The CDR3 here is CASSYGWRSAGGQETQYF. CDR3 bases: TGTGCCAGCAGTTACGGCTGGAGGTCCGCGGGAGGGCAAGAGACCCAGTACTTC.

The chain combines TRBV7-2 with TRBJ2-3, with TRBD2 matching 8 bases. Unmatched junction bases numbered 17, after V lost 5 bases and J lost 7 bases. In germline, CDR1 is SGHTA, CDR2 FQGNSA. The CDR3 has 17 residues. The CDR3 DNA is TGTGCCAGCAGCCCTCCTCCCTTTAGCGGGATAGTTTATACGCAGTATTTT. Translation gives CASSPPPFSGIVYTQYF.

V and J are TRBV9 and TRBJ2-1; 9 nucleotides line up with TRBD2. The CDR3 length is 20 residues. The trim removed 0 bases at V and 9 bases at J, leaving 22 bases unmatched. Germline lookup yields CDR1 SGDLS and CDR2 YYNGEE. The CDR3 nucleotides are TGTGCCAGCAGCGTAGCCCCCCTAGGGCGGGAGGGCCCAAATCGTGGTGAGCAGTTCTTC. Its translation is CASSVAPLGREGPNRGEQFF.

The chain links TRBV4-1 to TRBJ2-2, with a weak D call TRBD1 (6 bases). The V gene lost 6 bases and the J gene lost 5 bases, with 10 bases spanning the gap. The CDR3 sequence is 13 residues long. Germline values: CDR1 MGHRA, CDR2 YSYEKL. The CDR3 nucleotides are TGCGCCAGCAGGAGGGACACGACCGGGGAGCTGTTTTTT. The encoded protein is CASRRDTTGELFF.